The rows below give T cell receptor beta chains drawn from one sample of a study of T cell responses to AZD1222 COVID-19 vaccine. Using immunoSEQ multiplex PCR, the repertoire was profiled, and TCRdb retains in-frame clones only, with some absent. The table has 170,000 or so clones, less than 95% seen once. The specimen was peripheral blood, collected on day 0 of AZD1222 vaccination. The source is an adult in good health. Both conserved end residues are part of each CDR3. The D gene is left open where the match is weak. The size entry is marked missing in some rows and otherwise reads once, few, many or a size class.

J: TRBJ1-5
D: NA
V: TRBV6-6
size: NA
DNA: TGTGCCAGCAGTTACCGGCAGACAGGAATCAATCAGCCCCAGCATTTT
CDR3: CASSYRQTGINQPQHF

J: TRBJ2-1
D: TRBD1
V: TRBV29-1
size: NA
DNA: TGCAGCGGGAAACAGGGGGCTGCAGGCAATGAGCAGTTCTTC
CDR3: CSGKQGAAGNEQFF

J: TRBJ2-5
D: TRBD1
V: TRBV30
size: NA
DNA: TGTGCCTGGGTCGACAGGGTTCCACAAGAGACCCAGTACTTC
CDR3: CAWVDRVPQETQYF

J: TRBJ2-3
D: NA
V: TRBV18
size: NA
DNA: TGTGCCAGCTCAAACAGGGTAGAGGCAGATACGCAGTATTTT
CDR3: CASSNRVEADTQYF

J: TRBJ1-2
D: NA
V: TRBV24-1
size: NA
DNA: TGTGCCACCAGTGATTTGAGCTTAAACTATGGCTACACCTTC
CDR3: CATSDLSLNYGYTF

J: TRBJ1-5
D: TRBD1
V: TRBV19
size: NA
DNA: TGTGCCAGTAGTATACCACAGGGGGCGTATAGTCAGCCCCAGCATTTT
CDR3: CASSIPQGAYSQPQHF

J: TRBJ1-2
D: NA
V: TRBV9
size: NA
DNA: TGTGCCAGCAGCGTAGGGGTGAGCAGGAAGGATGGCTACACCTTC
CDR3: CASSVGVSRKDGYTF

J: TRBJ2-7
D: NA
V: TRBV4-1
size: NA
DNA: TGCGCCAGCAGCCCGGAACCTCGAGCCTACGAGCAGTACTTC
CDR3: CASSPEPRAYEQYF

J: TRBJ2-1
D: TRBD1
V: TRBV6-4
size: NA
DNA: TGTGCCAGCAGCCGGGACAGGGGGCTTAGCAATGAGCAGTTCTTC
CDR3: CASSRDRGLSNEQFF

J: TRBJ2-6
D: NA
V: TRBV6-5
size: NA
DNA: TGTGCCGCAGTATCAGGGGCCAACGTCCTGACTTTC
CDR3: CAAVSGANVLTF

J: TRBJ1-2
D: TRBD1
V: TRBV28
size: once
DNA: TGTGCCAGTAGGGACAGCTATGGCTACACCTTC
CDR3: CASRDSYGYTF

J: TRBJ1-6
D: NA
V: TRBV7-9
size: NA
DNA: TGTGCCAGCAGCTTAAGTTCAGCAGGCAGCGGATCACCCCTCCACTTT
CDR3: CASSLSSAGSGSPLHF

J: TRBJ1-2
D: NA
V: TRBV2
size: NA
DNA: TGTGCCAGCAGTGAAGGTATCGGTTCCAACTATGGCTACACCTTC
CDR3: CASSEGIGSNYGYTF

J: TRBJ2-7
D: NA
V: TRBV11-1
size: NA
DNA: TGTGCCAGCAGCCCGTGGGGGGCATCCTACGAGCAGTACTTC
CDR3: CASSPWGASYEQYF

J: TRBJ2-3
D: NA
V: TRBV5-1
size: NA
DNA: TGCGCCAGCAGCCCTGACAGCACAGATACGCAGTATTTT
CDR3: CASSPDSTDTQYF

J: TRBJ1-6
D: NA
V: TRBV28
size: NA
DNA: TGTGCCAGCAGACCCGCAGGATACTCCTATAATTCACCCCTCCACTTT
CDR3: CASRPAGYSYNSPLHF

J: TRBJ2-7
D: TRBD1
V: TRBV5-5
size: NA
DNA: TGTGCCAGCAGCTTGGCAGGGGGCGAACGCTACGAGCAGTACTTC
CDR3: CASSLAGGERYEQYF

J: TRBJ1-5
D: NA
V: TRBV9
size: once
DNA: TGTGCCAGCAGCGTTGATTGGAATCAGCCCCAGCATTTT
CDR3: CASSVDWNQPQHF

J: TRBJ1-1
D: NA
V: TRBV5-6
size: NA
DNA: TGTGCCAGCAGCTCCTGGTCCGGACAGAAGAACACTGAAGCTTTCTTT
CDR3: CASSSWSGQKNTEAFF

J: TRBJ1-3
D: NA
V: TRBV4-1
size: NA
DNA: TGCGCCAGCAGCCAAGACTGGGGGTCAGGAGGAAACACCATATATTTT
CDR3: CASSQDWGSGGNTIYF

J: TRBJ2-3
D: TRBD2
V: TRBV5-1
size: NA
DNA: TGCGCCAGCAGCGGGGGGGACGGTTTTGCAGATACGCAGTATTTT
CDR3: CASSGGDGFADTQYF

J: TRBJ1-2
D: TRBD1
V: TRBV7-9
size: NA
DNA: TGTGCCAGCAGCGGCAGGGGGGGCTATGGCTACACCTTC
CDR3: CASSGRGGYGYTF

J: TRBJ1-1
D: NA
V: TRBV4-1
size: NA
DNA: TGCGCCAGCAGCCAAGGGGGGAGGAACACTGAAGCTTTCTTT
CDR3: CASSQGGRNTEAFF

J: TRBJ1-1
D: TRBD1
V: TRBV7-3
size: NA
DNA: TGTGCCAGCAGCTTAGTGCAGGGGGACACTGAAGCTTTCTTT
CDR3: CASSLVQGDTEAFF

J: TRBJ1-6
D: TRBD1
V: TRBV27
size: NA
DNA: TGTGCCAGCAGTTTATCACAGGGGGTTACACCCCTCCACTTT
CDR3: CASSLSQGVTPLHF

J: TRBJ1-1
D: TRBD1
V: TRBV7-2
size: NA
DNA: TGTGCCAGCAGCTTAAGAGCGACAGGGGATCACACTGAAGCTTTCTTT
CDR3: CASSLRATGDHTEAFF

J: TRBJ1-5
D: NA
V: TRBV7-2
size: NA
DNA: TGTGCCAGCAGCTTAGGTGGCTGGGATCAGCCCCAGCATTTT
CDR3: CASSLGGWDQPQHF

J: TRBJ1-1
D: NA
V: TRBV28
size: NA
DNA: TGTGCCAGCAGTCCCCCGCCAGTGCCCACTGAAGCTTTCTTT
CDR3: CASSPPPVPTEAFF

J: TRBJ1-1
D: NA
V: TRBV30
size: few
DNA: TGTGCCTGGGGACAGATGAACACTGAAGCTTTCTTT
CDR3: CAWGQMNTEAFF

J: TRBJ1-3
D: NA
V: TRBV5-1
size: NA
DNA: TGCGCCAGCAGCTGTCCTGGACACTCTGGAAACACCATATATTTT
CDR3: CASSCPGHSGNTIYF

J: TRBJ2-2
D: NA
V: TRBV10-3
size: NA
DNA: TGTGCCATCAGAAGGGGGAACACCGGGGAGCTGTTTTTT
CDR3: CAIRRGNTGELFF

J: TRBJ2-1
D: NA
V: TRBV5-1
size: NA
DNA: TGCGCCAGCAGCCTGCTCGCGGACGGCGGGGAGTTCTTC
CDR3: CASSLLADGGEFF

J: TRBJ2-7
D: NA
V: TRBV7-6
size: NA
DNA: TGTGCCAGCAGCTCCGGACAGACCTATGACGAGCAGTACTTC
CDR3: CASSSGQTYDEQYF

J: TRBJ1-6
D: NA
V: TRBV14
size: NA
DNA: TGTGCCAGCAGCCAAGTTGGCCGCTCCTATAATTCACCCCTCCACTTT
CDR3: CASSQVGRSYNSPLHF

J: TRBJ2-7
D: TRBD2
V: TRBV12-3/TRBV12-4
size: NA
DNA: TGTGCCAGCGAGAGTAGCGGGGCAGGGGAGCAGTACTTC
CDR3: CASESSGAGEQYF

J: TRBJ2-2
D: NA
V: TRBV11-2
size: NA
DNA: TGTGCCAGCAGCTTAGGAGTGGCAACCGGGGAGCTGTTTTTT
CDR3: CASSLGVATGELFF

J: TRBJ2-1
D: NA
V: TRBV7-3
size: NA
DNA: TGTGCCAGCAGCCAATTTAGGGCACTACAGGGTGAGCAGTTCTTC
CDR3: CASSQFRALQGEQFF

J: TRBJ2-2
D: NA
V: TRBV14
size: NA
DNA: TGTGCCAGCAGCCGGGGGGCCGGGGAGCTGTTTTTT
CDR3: CASSRGAGELFF

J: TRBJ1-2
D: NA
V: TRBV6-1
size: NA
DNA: TGTGCCAGCAGTAACCCGGACCTCTCGGGTGGCTACACCTTC
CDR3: CASSNPDLSGGYTF

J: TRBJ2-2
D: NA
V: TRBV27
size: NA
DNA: TGTGCCAGCAGTTTAACAAGGAACACCGGGGAGCTGTTTTTT
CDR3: CASSLTRNTGELFF

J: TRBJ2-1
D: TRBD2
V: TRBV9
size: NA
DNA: TGTGCCAGCAGCGTAGTGGGTAGCGGGGGTTCCTACAATGAGCAGTTCTTC
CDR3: CASSVVGSGGSYNEQFF

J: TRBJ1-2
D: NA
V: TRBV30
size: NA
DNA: TGTGCCATTTCGGTCTATGGCTACACCTTC
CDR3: CAISVYGYTF

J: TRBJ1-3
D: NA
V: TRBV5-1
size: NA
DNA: TGCGCCAGCAGCCCCGGACAGCCCTCTGGAAACACCATATATTTT
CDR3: CASSPGQPSGNTIYF

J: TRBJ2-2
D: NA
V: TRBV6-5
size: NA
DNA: TGTGCCAGCAGTTACTCACCGGGTGGGGCCGGGGAGCTGTTTTTT
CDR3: CASSYSPGGAGELFF

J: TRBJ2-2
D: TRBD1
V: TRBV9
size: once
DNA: TGTGCCAGCAGCGTGGAGTCAGGGGGCACCGGGGAGCTGTTTTTT
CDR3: CASSVESGGTGELFF

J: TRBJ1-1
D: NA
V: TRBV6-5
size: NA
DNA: TGTGCCAGCAGCCTGCTCAGGGACACTGAAGCTTTCTTT
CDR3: CASSLLRDTEAFF

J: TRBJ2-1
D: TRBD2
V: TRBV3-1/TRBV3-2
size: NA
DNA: TGTGCCAGCAGCCAACGGGGACTAGCGGGGGGGCGAGGGAATGAGCAGTTCTTC
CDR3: CASSQRGLAGGRGNEQFF

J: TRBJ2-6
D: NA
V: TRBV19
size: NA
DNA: TGTGCCAGCAACAAGGGAGGGGGAAAGTTTGGCTCTGGGGCCAACGTCCTGACTTTC
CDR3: CASNKGGGKFGSGANVLTF

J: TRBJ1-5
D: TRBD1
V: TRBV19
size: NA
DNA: TGTGCCAGTAGTATGGGGGCAGGGGGCTCCTATCAGCCCCAGCATTTT
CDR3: CASSMGAGGSYQPQHF